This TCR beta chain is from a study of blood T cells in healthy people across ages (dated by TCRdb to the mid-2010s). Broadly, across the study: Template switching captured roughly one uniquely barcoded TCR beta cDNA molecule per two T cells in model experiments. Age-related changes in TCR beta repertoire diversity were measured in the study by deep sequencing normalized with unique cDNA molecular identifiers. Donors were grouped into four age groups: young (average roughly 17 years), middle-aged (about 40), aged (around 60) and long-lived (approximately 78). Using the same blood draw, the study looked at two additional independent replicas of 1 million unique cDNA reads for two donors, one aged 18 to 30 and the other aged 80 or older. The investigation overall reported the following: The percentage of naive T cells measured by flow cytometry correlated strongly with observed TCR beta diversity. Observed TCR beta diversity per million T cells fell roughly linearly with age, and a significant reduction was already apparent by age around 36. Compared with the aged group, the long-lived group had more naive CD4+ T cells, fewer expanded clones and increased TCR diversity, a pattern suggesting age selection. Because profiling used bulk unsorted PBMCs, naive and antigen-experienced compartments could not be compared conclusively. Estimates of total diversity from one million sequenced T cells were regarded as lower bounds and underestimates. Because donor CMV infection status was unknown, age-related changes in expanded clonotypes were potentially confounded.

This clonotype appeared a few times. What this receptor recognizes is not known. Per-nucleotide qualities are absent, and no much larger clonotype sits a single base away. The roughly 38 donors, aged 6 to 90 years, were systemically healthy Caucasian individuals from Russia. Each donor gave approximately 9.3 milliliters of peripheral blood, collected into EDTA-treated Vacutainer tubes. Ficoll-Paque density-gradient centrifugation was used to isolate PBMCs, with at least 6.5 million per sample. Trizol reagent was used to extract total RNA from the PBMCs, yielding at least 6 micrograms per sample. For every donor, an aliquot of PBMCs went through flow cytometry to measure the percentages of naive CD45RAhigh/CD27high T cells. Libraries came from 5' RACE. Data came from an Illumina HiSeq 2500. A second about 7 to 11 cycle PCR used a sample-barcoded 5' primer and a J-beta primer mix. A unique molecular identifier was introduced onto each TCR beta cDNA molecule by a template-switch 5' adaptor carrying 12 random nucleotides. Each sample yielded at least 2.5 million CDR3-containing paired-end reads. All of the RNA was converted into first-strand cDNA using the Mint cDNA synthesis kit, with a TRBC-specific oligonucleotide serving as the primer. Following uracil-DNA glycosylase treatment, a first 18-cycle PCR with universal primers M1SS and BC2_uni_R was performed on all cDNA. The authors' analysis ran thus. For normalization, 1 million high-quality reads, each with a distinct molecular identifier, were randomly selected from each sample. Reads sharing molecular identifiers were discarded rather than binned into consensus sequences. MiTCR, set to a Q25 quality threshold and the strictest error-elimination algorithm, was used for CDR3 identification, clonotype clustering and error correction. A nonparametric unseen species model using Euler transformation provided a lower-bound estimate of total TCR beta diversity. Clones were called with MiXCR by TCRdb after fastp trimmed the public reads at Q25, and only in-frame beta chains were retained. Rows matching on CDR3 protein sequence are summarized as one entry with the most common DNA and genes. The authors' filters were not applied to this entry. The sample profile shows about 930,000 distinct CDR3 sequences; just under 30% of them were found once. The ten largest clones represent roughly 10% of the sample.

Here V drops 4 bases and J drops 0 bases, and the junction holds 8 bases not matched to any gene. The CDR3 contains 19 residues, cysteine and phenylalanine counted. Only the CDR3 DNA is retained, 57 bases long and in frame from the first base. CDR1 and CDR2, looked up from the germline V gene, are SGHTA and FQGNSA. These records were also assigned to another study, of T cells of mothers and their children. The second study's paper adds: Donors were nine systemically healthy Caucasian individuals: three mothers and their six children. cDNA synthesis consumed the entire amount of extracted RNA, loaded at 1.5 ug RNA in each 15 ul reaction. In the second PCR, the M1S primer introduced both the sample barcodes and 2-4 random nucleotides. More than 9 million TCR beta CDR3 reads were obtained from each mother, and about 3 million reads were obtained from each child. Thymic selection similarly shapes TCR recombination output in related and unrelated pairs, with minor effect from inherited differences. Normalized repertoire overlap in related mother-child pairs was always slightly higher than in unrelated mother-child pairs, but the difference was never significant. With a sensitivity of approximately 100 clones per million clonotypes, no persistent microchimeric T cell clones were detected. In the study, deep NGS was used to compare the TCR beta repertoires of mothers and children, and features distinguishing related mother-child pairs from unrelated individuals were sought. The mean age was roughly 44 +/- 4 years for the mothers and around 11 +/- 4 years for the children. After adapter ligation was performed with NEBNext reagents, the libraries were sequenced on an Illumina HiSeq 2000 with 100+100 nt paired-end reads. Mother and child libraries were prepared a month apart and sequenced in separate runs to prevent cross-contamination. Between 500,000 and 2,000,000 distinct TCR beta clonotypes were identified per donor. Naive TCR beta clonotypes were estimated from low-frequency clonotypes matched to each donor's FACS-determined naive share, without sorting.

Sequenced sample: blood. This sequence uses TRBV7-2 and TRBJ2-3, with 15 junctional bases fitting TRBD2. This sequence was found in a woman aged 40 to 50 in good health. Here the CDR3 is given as CASSSRGLAGGPSTDTQYF. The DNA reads TGTGCCAGCAGCTCGCGGGGACTAGCGGGGGGTCCTAGCACAGATACGCAGTATTTT.